The clone carrying this T cell receptor (beta chain) was counted only a few times. Its specificity is not known. This could be a read error, since a much larger clone is one nucleotide away. Patients having uncontrolled infection, another autoimmune disease, pregnancy or lactation were not included. Germline CDR1 PRHDT, CDR2 FYEKMQ (reference sequence). The CDR3 has 16 residues. The trim removed 5 bases at V and 5 bases at J, leaving 13 bases unmatched. This sample is part of a study of T cells in Graves' hyperthyroidism and ophthalmopathy. Notes on the study in general: The model anticipated ophthalmopathy a median 6.5 months pre-onset. Most thyroid clonotypes that were expanded above 0.001 also turned up in blood.

The CDR3 regions of TCR beta were amplified from RNA transcripts. A first-round RT-PCR of the TCR CDR3 used the HTBI primer set. TCRdb itself ran the multiplex PCR reads through MiXCR, one entry per CDR3 protein. The data contain under 800,000 distinct CDR3 sequences, 14% of them seen just once; the ten biggest clones take up roughly 10%. The chain has TRBV13 and TRBJ2-3; TRBD2 aligns across 7 bases. The clonotype comes from a woman aged 18-29 years with Graves' hyperthyroidism. The sample consisted of blood. The CDR3 DNA sequence: TGTGCCAGCAGCGCGGCGGGGCGGGAGTCTAGAGATACGCAGTATTTT. Protein sequence: CASSAAGRESRDTQYF.